The 17 T cell receptor beta chains given below trace back to one sample, sequenced in a study of metastatic and nonmetastatic thyroid tumors. Thyroid surgery was preceded by no treatment in any patient. MiXCR re-clonotyped the PCR reads for TCRdb. The sample includes about 19,000 clones, more than 30% of them seen just once. Sample: tumor tissue. These receptors were taken from a male donor with papillary thyroid cancer or a benign thyroid nodule (not recorded which). Some clones in this sample may be carry-over from other donors' samples.

A word on this clone: This CDR3 is missing its conserved last phenylalanine or tryptophan, likely due to a read error. The chain combines TRBV12-3 or TRBV12-4 with TRBJ2-1; 7 nucleotides align to TRBD1. Trimming cost V 5 bases and J 10 bases; bases outside gene matches: 8. The CDR3 length is 13 residues. CDR3 loop: CASSLRRDSEQFL. The CDR3 coding sequence is TGTGCCAGCAGTCTACGCCGGGACAGCGAGCAGTTCTTA.

This clone was detected many times. The V call is TRBV30, the J call TRBJ1-1; a weak D match, TRBD1 (6 bases). The germline CDR1 and CDR2 sequences are GTSNPN and SVGIG (reference sequence). V was pared by 3 bases and J by 4 bases, with 12 bases between. CDR3 length: 13 residues. CDR3 loop: CAWRLQGTTEAFF. In nucleotides, the CDR3 is TGTGCCTGGAGGCTCCAGGGGACCACTGAAGCTTTCTTT.

This clone has a count of ten or more. The same CDR3 can be traced to other DNA sequences in this sample. The rearrangement joins TRBV9 to TRBJ2-1; TRBD2 agrees at 8 bases. J gave up 4 bases and V 3 bases, and 18 bases lay outside the gene matches. There are 19 residues in the CDR3. Germline lookup yields CDR1 SGDLS and CDR2 YYNGEE. DNA of the CDR3: TGTGCCAGCAGCGCGGGGGCCCTGGGGCACGGGGGGGATTACAATGAGCAGTTCTTC. Its translation: CASSAGALGHGGDYNEQFF.

This chain uses TRBV10-2 with TRBJ1-2; D is ambiguous. V was shortened by 5 bases and J by 9 bases, with 13 bases between the two germline ends. The CDR3 consists of 12 residues. From germline, CDR1 is WSHSY and CDR2 SAAADI. CDR3 amino acids: CASSYPQISYTF. CDR3 nucleotide sequence: TGCGCCAGCAGTTATCCACAGATTAGCTACACCTTC.

This clone came up a few times. J is TRBJ2-7 and V is TRBV6-1; D call uncertain. The CDR3 sequence is 12 residues long. The germline V gene has CDR1 MNHNS and CDR2 SASEGT. V was cut by 8 bases and J by 5 bases, with 13 bases left in between. The CDR3 nucleotides read TGTGCCAGCGTCAGAGATGGGAACGAGCAGTACTTC. Its translation is CASVRDGNEQYF.

As for this clone: A much more abundant neighbour one base away suggests this may be a read error. V gene TRBV25-1 combines with J gene TRBJ1-4; a possible D gene is TRBD1 (5 bases). Trimming shortened V by 1 base and J by 7 bases, and 13 bases separated the two germline ends. Germline-derived CDR1 and CDR2 are MGHDK and SYGVNS. The CDR3 loop spans 15 amino acids. The CDR3: CASSEWGSLGEKLFF. CDR3 DNA: TGTGCCAGCAGTGAATGGGGGTCGTTGGGTGAAAAACTGTTTTTT. The whole variable domain, remainder taken from reference TRBV25-1 and TRBJ1-4, is EADIYQTPRYLVIGTGKKITLECSQTMGHDKMYWYQQDPGMELHLIHYSYGVNSTEKGDLSSESTVSRIRTEHFPLTLESARPSHTSQYLCASSEWGSLGEKLFFGSGTQLSVL.

This clone was observed many times. The chain joins TRBV5-1 to TRBJ2-3; TRBD2 might be the D (5 bases). This CDR3 has 15 amino acids. From germline, CDR1 is SGHRS and CDR2 YFSETQ. The V end was cut by 4 bases, the J end by 0 bases, with 12 bases between. CDR3 sequence: CASSLRRTSTDTQYF. CDR3 coding DNA: TGCGCCAGCAGCCTAAGACGGACTAGCACAGATACGCAGTATTTT.

This clone is labeled medium-sized. The V call is TRBV6-2 or TRBV6-3, the J call TRBJ2-7; 7 bases map to TRBD1. Germline trimming cut 0 bases from V and 3 bases from J; bases unmatched to any gene: 2. Germline CDR1 reads MNHEY; CDR2 reads SVGEGT. This CDR3 has 14 residues. The CDR3 here is CASSYSAGGYEQYF. In nucleotides, the CDR3 is TGTGCCAGCAGTTACTCGGCAGGGGGCTACGAGCAGTACTTC.

The V gene is TRBV12-3 or TRBV12-4, the J gene TRBJ2-7, with D possibly TRBD1 on 5 matching bases. V shed 7 bases and J shed 2 bases, with 18 bases lying between them. This CDR3 comprises 15 residues. In DNA, the CDR3 is TGTGCCAGCACTAAAAAGGGGCTGGGTCCCTACGAGCAGTACGTC. Its protein product is CASTKKGLGPYEQYV.

This clone turned up a few times. The chain employs TRBV27 and TRBJ2-6; D call uncertain. There are 16 residues in the CDR3. The germline V gene has CDR1 MNHEY and CDR2 SMNVEV (reference sequence). V was trimmed by 4 bases and J by 0 bases, leaving 10 bases between them. For the CDR3, the DNA is TGTGCCAGCAGTTCCCCCAGGAGCTCTGGGGCCAACGTCCTGACTTTC. Protein: CASSSPRSSGANVLTF.

The chain couples TRBV20-1 to TRBJ2-3; D may match TRBD1 or TRBD2 (5 bases each). The CDR3 loop spans 15 amino acids. Per the germline V gene, CDR1 is DFQATT and CDR2 is SNEGSKA (reference sequence). V was cut by 3 bases and J by 1 base, with 14 bases left in between. The CDR3 nucleotides read TGCAGTGCTAGTGGGACCTCCCCGGGCACAGATACGCAGTATTTT. Protein: CSASGTSPGTDTQYF.

There are a few counts of this clone. V and J are TRBV20-1 and TRBJ1-5; D is unclear. This CDR3 contains 15 residues. V lost 0 bases to trimming and J lost 2 bases, with 11 bases between them. Germline-derived CDR1 and CDR2 are DFQATT and SNEGSKA (reference sequence). CDR3 sequence: CSAREGIGGNQPQHF. CDR3 nucleotide sequence: TGCAGTGCTAGAGAGGGGATAGGCGGCAATCAGCCCCAGCATTTT.

This clone was found many times. This chain links TRBV18 with TRBJ2-1, with 8 nucleotides matching TRBD2. The CDR3 is 14 residues long. CDR1 and CDR2 (germline): KGHSH, LQKENI. V trimming: 8 bases; J trimming: 0 bases; junction bases outside the gene matches: 3. This CDR3 reads CASTSGNSYNEQFF. In DNA, the CDR3 is TGTGCCAGCACTAGCGGAAACTCCTACAATGAGCAGTTCTTC.

This clone was found many times. The chain links TRBV11-2 to TRBJ2-3, with 12 bases fitting TRBD2. The germline CDR1 and CDR2 sequences are SGHAT and FQNNGV. The CDR3 is 18 amino acids. The junction had 11 bases not matched to a gene; V was cut back by 3 bases and J by 4 bases. CDR3 in amino acids: CASSLITSGRLVADTQYF. DNA for the CDR3: TGTGCCAGCAGCTTGATCACTAGCGGGAGGTTAGTGGCAGATACGCAGTATTTT.

This clone was detected only a few times. The rearrangement uses TRBV28 and TRBJ2-3; TRBD2 agrees at 13 bases. J was trimmed by 2 bases and V by 5 bases; bases with no gene match: 10. This CDR3 region has 18 residues. The germline V gene encodes CDR1 MDHEN and CDR2 SYDVKM. The CDR3 sequence: CASSAGLAGEGSTDTQYF. The CDR3 nucleotides read TGTGCCAGCAGTGCCGGACTAGCGGGAGAAGGTTCCACAGATACGCAGTATTTT.

CDR3 coding DNA: TGTGCCAGCAGCTTCGTGGCCGTTTCTAACTATGGCTACACCTTC. The encoded protein is CASSFVAVSNYGYTF. J is TRBJ1-2 and V is TRBV11-2; D is unclear. This CDR3 has 15 residues. V was pared by 3 bases and J by 0 bases, with 11 bases between. CDR1 is SGHAT and CDR2 is FQNNGV in the germline V gene.

This clone is judged medium-sized. The rearrangement uses TRBV20-1 and TRBJ2-7, with D perhaps assigned TRBD1 or TRBD2 (5 bases each). The CDR3 contains 12 residues. Germline CDR1 is DFQATT and CDR2 is SNEGSKA (reference sequence). The CDR3 DNA follows: TGCAGCCCAATGGGGGTTTCCTACGAGCAGTACTTC. Protein sequence: CSPMGVSYEQYF.